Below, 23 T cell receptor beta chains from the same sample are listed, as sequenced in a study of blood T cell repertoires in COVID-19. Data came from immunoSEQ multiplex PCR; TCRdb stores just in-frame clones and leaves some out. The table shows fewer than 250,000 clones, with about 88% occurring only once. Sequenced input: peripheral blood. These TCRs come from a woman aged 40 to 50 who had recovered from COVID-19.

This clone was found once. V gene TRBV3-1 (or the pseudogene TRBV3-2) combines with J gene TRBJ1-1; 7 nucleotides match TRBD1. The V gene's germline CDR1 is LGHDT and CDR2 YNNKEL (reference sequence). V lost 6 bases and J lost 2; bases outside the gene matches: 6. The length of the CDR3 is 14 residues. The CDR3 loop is CASRREGGNTEAFF. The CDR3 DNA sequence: TGTGCCAGCAGGCGAGAAGGGGGCAACACTGAAGCTTTCTTT.

The CDR3 DNA is TGTGCCAGCAGTCAGAGGACAGGGAGGGCCGAGCAGTACTTC. Its translation: CASSQRTGRAEQYF. The chain has TRBV6-5 and TRBJ2-7, with a weak D call TRBD1 (8 bases). Between the trimmed V and J ends, which lost 5 bases and 6 bases, there was a span of 17 bases. Germline assignment: CDR1 MNHEY and CDR2 SVGAGI. This CDR3 contains 14 residues.

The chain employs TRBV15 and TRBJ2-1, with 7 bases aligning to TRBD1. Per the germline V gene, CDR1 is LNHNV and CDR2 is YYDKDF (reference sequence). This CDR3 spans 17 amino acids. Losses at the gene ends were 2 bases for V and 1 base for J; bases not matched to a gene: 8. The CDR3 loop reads CATSRILGGGSYNEQFF. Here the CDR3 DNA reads TGTGCCACCAGCAGAATTTTAGGGGGCGGGTCCTACAATGAGCAGTTCTTC.

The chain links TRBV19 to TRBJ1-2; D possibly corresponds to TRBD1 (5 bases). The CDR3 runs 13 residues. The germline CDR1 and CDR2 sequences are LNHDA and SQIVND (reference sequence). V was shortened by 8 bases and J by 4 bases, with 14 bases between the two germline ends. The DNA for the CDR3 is TGTGCCAGTTCGCGGGGGGTAGGCTATGGCTACACCTTC. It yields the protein CASSRGVGYGYTF.

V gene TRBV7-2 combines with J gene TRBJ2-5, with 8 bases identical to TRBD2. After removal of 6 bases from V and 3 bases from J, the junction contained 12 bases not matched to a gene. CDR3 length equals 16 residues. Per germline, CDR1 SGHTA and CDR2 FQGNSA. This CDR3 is CASRLSRGTSKETQYF. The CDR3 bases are TGTGCCAGCAGACTATCACGAGGGACTAGTAAAGAGACCCAGTACTTC.

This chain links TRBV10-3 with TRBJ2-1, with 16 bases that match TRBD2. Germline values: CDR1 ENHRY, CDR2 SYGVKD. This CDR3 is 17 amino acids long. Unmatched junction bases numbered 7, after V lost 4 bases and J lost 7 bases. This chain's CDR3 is CAISVGLAGGLRNEQFF. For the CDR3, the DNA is TGTGCCATCAGTGTGGGACTAGCGGGAGGGTTAAGGAATGAGCAGTTCTTC.

Written as DNA, the CDR3 is TGTGCCAGCTCACCAGTCAGTTATAGCAATCAGCCCCAGCATTTT. Its protein is CASSPVSYSNQPQHF. This chain links TRBV18 with TRBJ1-5, with D uncertain. With 2 bases removed from V and 0 bases from J, the gap between germline ends came to 8 bases. The germline V gene has CDR1 KGHSH and CDR2 LQKENI. The CDR3 is 15 amino acids. Filled out from reference TRBV18 and TRBJ1-5, the complete variable domain reads NAGVMQNPRHLVRRRGQEARLRCSPMKGHSHVYWYRQLPEEGLKFMVYLQKENIIDESGMPKERFSAEFPKEGPSILRIQQVVRGDSAAYFCASSPVSYSNQPQHFGDGTRLSIL.

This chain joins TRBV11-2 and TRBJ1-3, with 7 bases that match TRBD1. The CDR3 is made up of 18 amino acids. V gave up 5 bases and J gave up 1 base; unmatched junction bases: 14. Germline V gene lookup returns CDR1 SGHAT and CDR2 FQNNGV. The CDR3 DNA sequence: TGTGCCAGCAGCACGCGATTAACAGGGGATCGATCTGGAAACACCATATATTTT. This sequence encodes CASSTRLTGDRSGNTIYF.

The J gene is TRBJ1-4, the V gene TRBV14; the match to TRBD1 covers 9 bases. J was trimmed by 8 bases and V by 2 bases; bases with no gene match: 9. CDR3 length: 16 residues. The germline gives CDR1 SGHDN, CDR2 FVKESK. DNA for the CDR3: TGTGCCAGCAGCCAAAGGGACAGGGACATTGGAGAAAAACTGTTTTTT. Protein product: CASSQRDRDIGEKLFF. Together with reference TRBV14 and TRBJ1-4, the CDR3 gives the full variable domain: EAGVTQFPSHSVIEKGQTVTLRCDPISGHDNLYWYRRVMGKEIKFLLHFVKESKQDESGMPNNRFLAERTGGTYSTLKVQPAELEDSGVYFCASSQRDRDIGEKLFFGSGTQLSVL.

CDR3 bases: TGTGCCAGTAGTTCTATAGCTGGCTACACCTTC. The encoded protein is CASSSIAGYTF. The chain carries TRBV19 and TRBJ1-2, with D hard to call. The germline CDR1 and CDR2 sequences are LNHDA and SQIVND (reference sequence). This CDR3 is 11 amino acids long. Trimming removed 5 bases at V and 7 bases at J, with 8 bases between.

The CDR3 loop reads CASSLRDMSTEAFF. The CDR3 nucleotides are TGCGCCAGCAGCTTGCGGGATATGAGCACTGAAGCTTTCTTT. The chain recombines TRBV5-1 with TRBJ1-1; D unresolved. V lost 1 base, J lost 4 bases, and 11 bases lay in between. Germline CDR1 SGHRS, CDR2 YFSETQ. The CDR3 loop spans 14 amino acids.

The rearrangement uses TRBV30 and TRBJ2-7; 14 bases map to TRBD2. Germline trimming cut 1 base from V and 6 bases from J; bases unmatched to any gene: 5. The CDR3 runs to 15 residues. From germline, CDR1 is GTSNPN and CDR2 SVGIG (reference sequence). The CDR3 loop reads CAWSARGTSGSEQYF. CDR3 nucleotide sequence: TGTGCCTGGAGTGCCCGCGGGACTAGCGGGAGCGAGCAGTACTTC.

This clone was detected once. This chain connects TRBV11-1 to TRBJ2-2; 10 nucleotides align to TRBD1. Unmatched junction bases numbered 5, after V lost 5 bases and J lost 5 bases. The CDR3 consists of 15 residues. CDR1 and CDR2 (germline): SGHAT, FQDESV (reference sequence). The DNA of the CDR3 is TGTGCCAGCAGCCGACAGGGGGCGCAGACCGGGGAGCTGTTTTTT. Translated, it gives CASSRQGAQTGELFF.

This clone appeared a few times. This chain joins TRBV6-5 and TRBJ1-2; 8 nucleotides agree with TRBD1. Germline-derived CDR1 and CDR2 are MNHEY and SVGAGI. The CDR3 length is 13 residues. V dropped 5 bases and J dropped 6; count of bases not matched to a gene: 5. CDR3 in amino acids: CASSLQGDHGYTF. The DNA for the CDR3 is TGTGCCAGCAGTCTACAGGGGGACCATGGCTACACCTTC.

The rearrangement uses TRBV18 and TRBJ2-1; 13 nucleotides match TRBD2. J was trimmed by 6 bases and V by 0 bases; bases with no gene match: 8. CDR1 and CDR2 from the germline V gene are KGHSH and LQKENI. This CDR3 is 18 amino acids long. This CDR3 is CASSPPSEGLAGSNEQFF. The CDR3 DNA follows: TGTGCCAGCTCACCACCTTCAGAGGGACTAGCGGGATCCAATGAGCAGTTCTTC.

In DNA, the CDR3 is TGTGCCAGTAGTATTCGGTCGACAGGCCCACCTGGCTACACCTTC. As protein: CASSIRSTGPPGYTF. The chain employs TRBV19 and TRBJ1-2, with D perhaps TRBD1 (6 bases). Germline V gene lookup returns CDR1 LNHDA and CDR2 SQIVND (reference sequence). This CDR3 has 15 residues. With 3 bases removed from V and 7 bases from J, the gap between germline ends came to 18 bases.

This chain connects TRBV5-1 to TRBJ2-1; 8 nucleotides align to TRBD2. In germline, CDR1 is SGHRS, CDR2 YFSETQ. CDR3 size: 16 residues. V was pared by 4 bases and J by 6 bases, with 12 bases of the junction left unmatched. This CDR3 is CASSPLAGLIPNEQFF. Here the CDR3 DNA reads TGCGCCAGCAGCCCCCTAGCGGGCCTGATACCCAATGAGCAGTTCTTC.

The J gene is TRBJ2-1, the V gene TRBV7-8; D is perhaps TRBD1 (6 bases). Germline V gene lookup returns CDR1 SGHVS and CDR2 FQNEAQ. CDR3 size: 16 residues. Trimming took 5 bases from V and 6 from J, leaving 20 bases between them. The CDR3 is CASSARRTGSRNEQFF. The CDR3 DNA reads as TGTGCCAGCAGCGCGCGCCGAACAGGGAGTCGCAATGAGCAGTTCTTC.

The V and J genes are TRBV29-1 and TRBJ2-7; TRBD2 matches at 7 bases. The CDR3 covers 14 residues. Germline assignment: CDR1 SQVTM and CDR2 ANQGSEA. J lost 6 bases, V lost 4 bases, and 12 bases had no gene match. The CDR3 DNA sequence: TGCAGCGTTGGCGGCGGGAGTTCCTCCGGCGAGCAGTACTTC. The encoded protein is CSVGGGSSSGEQYF.

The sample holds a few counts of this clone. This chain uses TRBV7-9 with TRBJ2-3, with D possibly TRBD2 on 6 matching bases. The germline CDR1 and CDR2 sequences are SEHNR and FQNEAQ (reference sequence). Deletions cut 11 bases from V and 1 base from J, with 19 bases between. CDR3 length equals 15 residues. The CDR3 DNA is TGTGCCTGGGGAGGATCGGGCGGAGGCACAGATACGCAGTATTTT. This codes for CAWGGSGGGTDTQYF. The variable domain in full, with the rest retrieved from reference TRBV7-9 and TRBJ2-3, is DTGVSQNPRHKITKRGQNVTFRCDPISEHNRLYWYRQTLGQGPEFLTYFQNEAQLEKSRLLSDRFSAERPKGSFSTLEIQRTEQGDSAMYLCAWGGSGGGTDTQYFGPGTRLTVL.

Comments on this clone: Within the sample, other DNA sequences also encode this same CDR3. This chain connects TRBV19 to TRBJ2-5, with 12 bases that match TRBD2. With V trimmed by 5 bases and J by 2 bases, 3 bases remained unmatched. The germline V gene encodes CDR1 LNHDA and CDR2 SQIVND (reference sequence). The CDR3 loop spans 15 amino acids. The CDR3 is CASSPLAGGQETQYF. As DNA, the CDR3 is TGTGCCAGTAGTCCCCTAGCGGGAGGGCAAGAGACCCAGTACTTC.

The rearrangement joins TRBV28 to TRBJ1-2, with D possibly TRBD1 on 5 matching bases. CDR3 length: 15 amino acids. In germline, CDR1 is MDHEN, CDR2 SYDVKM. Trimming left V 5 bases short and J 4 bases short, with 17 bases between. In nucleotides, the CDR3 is TGTGCCAGCAGTCCAGGGAACAGTTACCTCTATGGCTACACCTTC. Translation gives CASSPGNSYLYGYTF.

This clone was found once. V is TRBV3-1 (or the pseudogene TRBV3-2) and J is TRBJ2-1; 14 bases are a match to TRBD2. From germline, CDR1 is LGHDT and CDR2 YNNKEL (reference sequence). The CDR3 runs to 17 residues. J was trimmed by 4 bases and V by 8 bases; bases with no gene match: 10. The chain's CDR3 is CASSGLAGGRRYNEQFF. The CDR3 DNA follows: TGTGCCAGCTCAGGACTAGCGGGGGGCCGGAGGTACAATGAGCAGTTCTTC.